Shown below are 11 T cell receptor beta chains from a single sample sequenced in a study of T cell responses to AZD1222 COVID-19 vaccine. Repertoires were generated with immunoSEQ multiplex PCR, while TCRdb's copy carries only in-frame clones and drops some. This sample has approximately 150,000 clones, with 91% found just once. The sequenced sample was peripheral blood, obtained 28 days after the second AZD1222 dose. The receptors were sampled from an adult who received the AZD1222 COVID-19 vaccine.

J is TRBJ1-1 and V is TRBV7-2, with a tentative D call TRBD1 (5 bases). The CDR3 totals 14 residues. V dropped 5 bases and J dropped 2 bases, with 12 bases sitting between them. Germline CDR1 SGHTA, CDR2 FQGNSA. For the CDR3, the DNA is TGTGCCAGCAGCCAGGAGGGGATAAACACTGAAGCTTTCTTT. This gives the protein CASSQEGINTEAFF.

The J gene is TRBJ2-7, the V gene TRBV18, with a possible D match to TRBD2 (5 bases). The germline V gene has CDR1 KGHSH and CDR2 LQKENI. The V end lost 2 bases, the J end lost 3 bases, and 11 bases lay between the germline ends. There are 14 residues in the CDR3. This CDR3 is CASSPGGYLYEQYF. The CDR3 DNA reads TGTGCCAGCTCACCAGGCGGGTACCTCTACGAGCAGTACTTC.

This clone came up once. The chain couples TRBV19 to TRBJ2-5; D is unresolved. Germline CDR1 reads LNHDA; CDR2 reads SQIVND (reference sequence). This CDR3 has 13 amino acids. Trimming took 6 bases from V and 4 from J, leaving 12 bases between them. The CDR3 here is CASSIWPTETQYF. The CDR3 DNA follows: TGTGCCAGTAGCATTTGGCCTACAGAGACCCAGTACTTC.

The rearrangement uses TRBV10-3 and TRBJ2-5; D is tentatively TRBD1 or TRBD2 (6 bases each). CDR3 length equals 16 residues. Germline values: CDR1 ENHRY, CDR2 SYGVKD. The V end was cut by 4 bases, the J end by 4 bases, with 19 bases between. This CDR3 reads CAISGGGSGERETQYF. The DNA of the CDR3 is TGTGCCATCAGTGGAGGGGGATCGGGGGAACGAGAGACCCAGTACTTC.

The chain recombines TRBV13 with TRBJ1-1; D remains ambiguous. The CDR3 is made up of 13 amino acids. The V end was cut by 5 bases, the J end by 5 bases, with 12 bases between. The germline V gene has CDR1 PRHDT and CDR2 FYEKMQ (reference sequence). In DNA form, the CDR3 reads TGTGCCAGCAGCCCAGTGGGCGTAACTGAAGCTTTCTTT. Protein: CASSPVGVTEAFF.

This clone was counted only a few times. The V call is TRBV28, the J call TRBJ1-5; 8 bases agree with TRBD1. V lost 10 bases and J lost 7; bases outside the gene matches: 9. There are 13 residues in the CDR3. Germline CDR1 is MDHEN and CDR2 is SYDVKM. The chain's CDR3 is CAKTGDLGQPQHF. CDR3 in DNA: TGTGCCAAGACAGGGGACCTAGGGCAGCCCCAGCATTTT.

The chain uses TRBV7-2 and TRBJ2-1, with a tentative D call TRBD2 (6 bases). CDR1 is SGHTA, CDR2 FQGNSA, per germline. The CDR3 runs to 14 residues. Trimming took off 3 bases at V and 7 bases at J, with 13 bases between the two ends. In DNA form, the CDR3 reads TGTGCCAGCAGCTTCTTTGGGAGGCGTAATGAGCAGTTCTTC. It is translated as CASSFFGRRNEQFF.

V is TRBV6-6 and J is TRBJ1-4; possibly TRBD1 for D (5 bases). The CDR3 length is 12 residues. V lost 5 bases and J lost 14, with 15 bases in between. Germline V CDR1 and CDR2: MNHNY, SVGAGI (reference sequence). Written as DNA, the CDR3 is TGTGCCAGCAGTCACGGGGCAGGACCCCTGTTTTTT. It translates to CASSHGAGPLFF.

The V and J genes are TRBV5-5 and TRBJ2-7; TRBD1 matches 9 bases. Germline loops: CDR1 SGHKS, CDR2 YYEKEE (reference sequence). CDR3 size: 16 residues. Unmatched junction bases numbered 11, after V lost 4 bases and J lost 3 bases. The CDR3 DNA reads as TGTGCCAGCAGCCCTAACCCGGGACAGGGCGTCTACGAGCAGTACGTC. Translating gives CASSPNPGQGVYEQYV.

This sequence joins TRBV7-9 and TRBJ1-2; D unclear. CDR1 SEHNR and CDR2 FQNEAQ come from the germline V gene (reference sequence). Trimming took off 5 bases at V and 4 bases at J, with 14 bases between the two ends. CDR3 length equals 14 residues. CDR3 region: CASSGRQWSYGYTF. The CDR3 DNA sequence: TGTGCCAGCAGCGGAAGGCAGTGGAGCTATGGCTACACCTTC.

The sample holds one count of this clone. This sequence joins TRBV30 and TRBJ1-6; D not resolved. Germline V gene data show CDR1 as GTSNPN and CDR2 as SVGIG (reference sequence). The CDR3 totals 13 residues. The germline V and J ends were trimmed by 3 bases and 7 bases, with 10 bases remaining between them. CDR3 bases: TGTGCCTGGAGGATACAGATAAATTCACCCCTCCACTTT. Translating gives CAWRIQINSPLHF. Looking up the rest from reference TRBV30 and TRBJ1-6 gives the full variable domain: SQTIHQWPATLVQPVGSPLSLECTVEGTSNPNLYWYRQAAGRGLQLLFYSVGIGQISSEVPQNLSASRPQDRQFILSSKKLLLSDSGFYLCAWRIQINSPLHFGNGTRLTVT.